The 10 T cell receptor beta chains presented below share a single source sample, sequenced in a study of T cell clonotyping in hematopoietic cell transplantation. TCRdb's copy holds only in-frame clones and misses some; the assay was immunoSEQ multiplex PCR. This sample yields approximately 46,000 clones, of which approximately 90% are seen a single time; less than 6.5% belongs to the top ten. Time point indicated: recipient sample about 28 days before transplant, after cytoreduction. Sequenced here: peripheral blood mononuclear cells, sampled before stem cell transplant. Receptors were obtained from a man in his 60s with biphenotypic leukemia. Some clones in this sample may be carry-over from other donors' samples.

The chain couples TRBV6-5 to TRBJ1-6, with 7 bases aligning to TRBD1. Germline assignment: CDR1 MNHEY and CDR2 SVGAGI. The CDR3 is made up of 15 amino acids. V was pared by 1 base and J by 7 bases, with 4 bases of the junction left unmatched. CDR3 coding DNA: TGTGCCAGCAGTTACTTCGGACAGGAAAATTCACCCCTCCACTTT. Protein sequence: CASSYFGQENSPLHF.

This chain uses TRBV9 with TRBJ2-7, with D perhaps matching TRBD2 (5 bases). This CDR3 spans 13 amino acids. Trimming stripped 0 bases from V and 6 bases from J, with 10 bases between. Looked up from germline, CDR1 is SGDLS and CDR2 is YYNGEE. As DNA, the CDR3 is TGTGCCAGCAGCGTAGGGGTGACTACCGAGCAGTACTTC. It specifies CASSVGVTTEQYF.

This clone has a single count. The V call is TRBV11-2, the J call TRBJ1-1; the D is unclear. Germline CDR1 reads SGHAT; CDR2 reads FQNNGV. V was clipped by 0 bases and J by 1 base, with 6 bases between them. This CDR3 is built from 14 residues. CDR3 in amino acids: CASSLDRGNTEAFF. CDR3 sequence (DNA): TGTGCCAGCAGCTTAGATCGGGGGAACACTGAAGCTTTCTTT.

V gene TRBV2 combines with J gene TRBJ1-2; no clear D. V lost 4 bases to trimming and J lost 2 bases, with 8 bases between them. CDR1 is SNHLY and CDR2 is FYNNEI in the germline V gene. This CDR3 has 13 amino acids. In DNA, the CDR3 is TGTGCCAGCAGTGCTGGGTGGAACTATGGCTACACCTTC. It yields the protein CASSAGWNYGYTF.

V is TRBV6-5 and J is TRBJ2-5; D not certain. The germline V gene has CDR1 MNHEY and CDR2 SVGAGI. V was cut by 0 bases and J by 5 bases, with 4 bases left in between. CDR3 length: 12 amino acids. DNA of the CDR3: TGTGCCAGCAGTTACTCGGGGGAGACCCAGTACTTC. Its protein is CASSYSGETQYF.

The chain couples TRBV28 to TRBJ2-7; TRBD2 aligns across 7 bases. Germline-derived CDR1 and CDR2 are MDHEN and SYDVKM. The CDR3 has 14 residues. After removal of 6 bases from V and 7 bases from J, the junction contained 12 bases not matched to a gene. For the CDR3, the DNA is TGTGCCAGCAGCTTCGGGGAGGGGTTGCGGGAGCAGTACTTC. Translation gives CASSFGEGLREQYF.

V and J are TRBV5-1 and TRBJ2-1; D is ambiguous. The CDR3 is 13 amino acids. Germline CDR1 reads SGHRS; CDR2 reads YFSETQ. The ends were cut back, 1 base at V and 6 bases at J, with 8 bases in the middle. The CDR3 region is CASSLRPTNEQFF. In DNA form, the CDR3 reads TGCGCCAGCAGCTTGAGGCCCACCAATGAGCAGTTCTTC. The whole variable domain, remainder taken from reference TRBV5-1 and TRBJ2-1, is KAGVTQTPRYLIKTRGQQVTLSCSPISGHRSVSWYQQTPGQGLQFLFEYFSETQRNKGNFPGRFSGRQFSNSRSEMNVSTLELGDSALYLCASSLRPTNEQFFGPGTRLTVL.

CDR3 DNA sequence: TGTGCCAGCAGTCCCGGCAGGGACTACGAGCAGTACTTC. As protein: CASSPGRDYEQYF. This chain links TRBV25-1 with TRBJ2-7; TRBD1 is a possible D gene (5 bases). V gave up 5 bases and J gave up 3 bases, with 11 bases separating them. The CDR3 contains 13 residues. Germline V lookup: CDR1 MGHDK, CDR2 SYGVNS.

The DNA of the CDR3 is TGCGCCAGCAGCATGGACGAGGAAAAACTGTTTTTT. Translation gives CASSMDEEKLFF. V is TRBV5-1 and J is TRBJ1-4; D call uncertain. The germline V gene encodes CDR1 SGHRS and CDR2 YFSETQ. The CDR3 totals 12 residues. Trimming left V 4 bases short and J 8 bases short, with 9 bases between. Full variable domain (rest looked up from reference TRBV5-1 and TRBJ1-4): KAGVTQTPRYLIKTRGQQVTLSCSPISGHRSVSWYQQTPGQGLQFLFEYFSETQRNKGNFPGRFSGRQFSNSRSEMNVSTLELGDSALYLCASSMDEEKLFFGSGTQLSVL.

This clone was seen a handful of times. The chain links TRBV19 to TRBJ1-1; weak D call: TRBD1 (5 bases). V gave up 3 bases and J gave up 4 bases, with 15 bases separating them. Germline-derived CDR1 and CDR2 are LNHDA and SQIVND (reference sequence). This CDR3 spans 15 amino acids. The CDR3 DNA reads as TGTGCCAGTAGTATTGGACACAGTCTCAGCACTGAAGCTTTCTTT. Its translation: CASSIGHSLSTEAFF.